This T cell receptor (beta chain) was captured by sequencing in a study of control samples from healthy donors and cancer patients. The repertoire was sequenced with immunoSEQ multiplex PCR; TCRdb's copy has only in-frame clones and lacks some. The sample lists 70,000 or so clones; 94% were seen once. This CDR3 has 15 amino acids. Looked up from germline, CDR1 is MNHEY and CDR2 is SVGAGI. Trimming left V 6 bases short and J 12 bases short, with 24 bases between. The sample comprised blood. The receptor was derived from a middle-aged woman in good health. This chain links TRBV6-5 with TRBJ2-1, with D tentatively TRBD1 or TRBD2 (5 bases each). The CDR3 reads CASSGFRARGVAQFF. The CDR3 DNA follows: TGTGCCAGCAGCGGATTCAGGGCCCGAGGGGTCGCGCAGTTCTTC.